The rows below give T cell receptor beta chains drawn from one sample of a study of low-dose radiotherapy and immunotherapy resistance in tumors. TCRdb reanalysed the reads using MiXCR and keeps one entry per CDR3 protein. The table has fewer than 90,000 distinct CDR3 sequences, more than 25% seen once. Source: PBMCs, taken before treatment. Receptors originate from a female donor with ovarian cancer. CDR3s include the opening cysteine and the closing phenylalanine or tryptophan. The D gene is left open where the match is weak. Not every row has a clone size; where given, it reads once, few, many or a size class.

CDR3aa: CASSLAGDETQYF
CDR3nt: TGTGCCAGCAGCTTAGCGGGAGACGAGACCCAGTACTTC
d_gene: .
abundance: many
v_gene: TRBV7-6
j_gene: TRBJ2-5

CDR3aa: CASSPIANSNQPQHF
CDR3nt: TGTGCCAGCTCACCAATAGCAAATAGCAATCAGCCCCAGCATTTT
d_gene: .
abundance: .
v_gene: TRBV18
j_gene: TRBJ1-5

CDR3aa: CSVNTGQGRYEQYF
CDR3nt: TGCAGCGTTAACACGGGACAGGGAAGGTACGAGCAGTACTTC
d_gene: TRBD1
abundance: many
v_gene: TRBV29-1
j_gene: TRBJ2-7

CDR3aa: CASSQGPGTLGNIQYF
CDR3nt: TGCGCCAGCAGCCAAGGCCCCGGGACCCTGGGGAACATTCAGTACTTC
d_gene: .
abundance: many
v_gene: TRBV4-3
j_gene: TRBJ2-4

CDR3aa: CASSLTGAGGNTIYF
CDR3nt: TGCGCCAGCAGCTTGACGGGGGCAGGAGGAAACACCATATATTTT
d_gene: .
abundance: .
v_gene: TRBV5-1
j_gene: TRBJ1-3

CDR3aa: CASSQNRQHEQYF
CDR3nt: TGTGCCAGCAGCCAAAACCGCCAGCACGAGCAGTACTTC
d_gene: .
abundance: many
v_gene: TRBV3-1
j_gene: TRBJ2-7

CDR3aa: CSARDPSGGSGELFF
CDR3nt: TGCAGTGCTAGAGACCCTAGCGGGGGTTCCGGGGAGCTGTTTTTT
d_gene: TRBD2
abundance: many
v_gene: TRBV20-1
j_gene: TRBJ2-2

CDR3aa: CSARKRGSTDTQYF
CDR3nt: TGCAGTGCTAGAAAGCGGGGAAGCACAGATACGCAGTATTTT
d_gene: TRBD2
abundance: .
v_gene: TRBV20-1
j_gene: TRBJ2-3

CDR3aa: CATFDGDNYGYTF
CDR3nt: TGTGCCACGTTTGATGGGGATAACTATGGCTACACCTTC
d_gene: .
abundance: many
v_gene: TRBV28
j_gene: TRBJ1-2

CDR3aa: CASSTGLSNQPQHF
CDR3nt: TGTGCCAGCAGTACAGGGCTTAGCAATCAGCCCCAGCATTTT
d_gene: .
abundance: medium-sized
v_gene: TRBV28
j_gene: TRBJ1-5

CDR3aa: CASSLEAVSEQFF
CDR3nt: TGTGCCAGCAGCTTAGAGGCAGTTTCTGAGCAGTTCTTC
d_gene: .
abundance: many
v_gene: TRBV7-8
j_gene: TRBJ2-1

CDR3aa: CASSFLGTVRGDTQYF
CDR3nt: TGTGCCAGCAGTTTCCTGGGGACAGTCCGCGGCGATACGCAGTATTTT
d_gene: TRBD1
abundance: many
v_gene: TRBV12-3/TRBV12-4
j_gene: TRBJ2-3

CDR3aa: CASSPDRGLVSGELFF
CDR3nt: TGCGCCAGCAGCCCTGACAGGGGGCTTGTTTCCGGGGAGCTGTTTTTT
d_gene: TRBD1
abundance: .
v_gene: TRBV4-1
j_gene: TRBJ2-2

CDR3aa: CASSLGTGEQYF
CDR3nt: TGTGCCAGCAGTTTGGGGACAGGGGAGCAGTACTTC
d_gene: TRBD1
abundance: few
v_gene: TRBV6-2/TRBV6-3
j_gene: TRBJ2-7

CDR3aa: CASSLGTGIKETQYF
CDR3nt: TGTGCCAGCAGTTTAGGGACAGGAATAAAAGAGACCCAGTACTTC
d_gene: TRBD1
abundance: few
v_gene: TRBV28
j_gene: TRBJ2-5

CDR3aa: CASSLVGSYNEQFF
CDR3nt: TGCGCCAGCAGCTTGGTCGGCTCCTACAATGAGCAGTTCTTC
d_gene: .
abundance: many
v_gene: TRBV5-1
j_gene: TRBJ2-1

CDR3aa: CASSHPGAHEQYF
CDR3nt: TGTGCCAGCAGTCACCCCGGGGCCCACGAGCAGTACTTC
d_gene: .
abundance: many
v_gene: TRBV27
j_gene: TRBJ2-7

CDR3aa: CASSMTVGQYF
CDR3nt: TGTGCCAGCAGTATGACAGTGGGGCAGTACTTC
d_gene: .
abundance: .
v_gene: TRBV2
j_gene: TRBJ2-7

CDR3aa: CSVEFLDTNEKLFF
CDR3nt: TGCAGCGTTGAGTTTCTGGACACGAATGAAAAACTGTTTTTT
d_gene: .
abundance: many
v_gene: TRBV29-1
j_gene: TRBJ1-4

CDR3aa: CASSRGDGTTQYF
CDR3nt: TGTGCCAGCAGTCGGGGTGATGGGACGACGCAGTATTTT
d_gene: .
abundance: few
v_gene: TRBV9
j_gene: TRBJ2-3

CDR3aa: CAWSVRGLGQAFF
CDR3nt: TGTGCCTGGAGTGTTAGGGGGCTGGGTCAAGCTTTCTTT
d_gene: TRBD1
abundance: many
v_gene: TRBV30
j_gene: TRBJ1-1

CDR3aa: CASSSTRRGGLGNEQFF
CDR3nt: TGTGCCAGCAGCTCCACCCGGCGGGGGGGCCTCGGCAATGAGCAGTTCTTC
d_gene: TRBD2
abundance: many
v_gene: TRBV7-2
j_gene: TRBJ2-1

CDR3aa: CASSEGGGFNEQFF
CDR3nt: TGTGCCAGCAGTGAAGGAGGCGGGTTCAATGAGCAGTTCTTC
d_gene: .
abundance: few
v_gene: TRBV13
j_gene: TRBJ2-1

CDR3aa: CSAPSLGSNQPQHF
CDR3nt: TGCAGTGCTCCCTCCTTAGGTAGCAATCAGCCCCAGCATTTT
d_gene: .
abundance: many
v_gene: TRBV20-1
j_gene: TRBJ1-5

CDR3aa: CASSGVGTAVRETQYF
CDR3nt: TGTGCCAGCAGTGGTGTTGGGACAGCCGTCCGAGAGACCCAGTACTTC
d_gene: TRBD1
abundance: many
v_gene: TRBV2
j_gene: TRBJ2-5

CDR3aa: CASSPTGYSYNEQFF
CDR3nt: TGTGCCAGCAGCCCGACAGGCTACTCCTACAATGAGCAGTTCTTC
d_gene: .
abundance: many
v_gene: TRBV7-9
j_gene: TRBJ2-1

CDR3aa: CASSKGIDTTNTAELFF
CDR3nt: TGTGCCAGCAGTAAAGGAATAGACACGACGAACACCGCGGAGCTGTTCTTT
d_gene: .
abundance: .
v_gene: TRBV6-2/TRBV6-3
j_gene: TRBJ2-2

CDR3aa: CASSPQNNEQFF
CDR3nt: TGTGCCAGCTCACCCCAGAACAATGAGCAGTTCTTC
d_gene: .
abundance: .
v_gene: TRBV18
j_gene: TRBJ2-1

CDR3aa: CASSPLGGGRGEQYF
CDR3nt: TGTGCCAGCAGCCCATTAGGGGGGGGGCGCGGCGAGCAGTACTTC
d_gene: .
abundance: .
v_gene: TRBV7-9
j_gene: TRBJ2-7

CDR3aa: CASSQLSSQGWETQYF
CDR3nt: TGTGCCAGCAGCCAACTCAGTTCACAGGGATGGGAGACCCAGTACTTC
d_gene: .
abundance: many
v_gene: TRBV14
j_gene: TRBJ2-5

CDR3aa: CASSWTGSVTEAFF
CDR3nt: TGCGCCAGCAGCTGGACAGGGTCAGTCACTGAAGCTTTCTTT
d_gene: TRBD1
abundance: many
v_gene: TRBV5-1
j_gene: TRBJ1-1

CDR3aa: CATSRDSGGGVEQFF
CDR3nt: TGTGCCACCAGCAGAGATAGCGGCGGGGGGGTGGAGCAGTTCTTC
d_gene: TRBD2
abundance: few
v_gene: TRBV15
j_gene: TRBJ2-1

CDR3aa: CASSPPNRATGELFF
CDR3nt: TGTGCCAGCAGTCCGCCAAACAGGGCCACCGGGGAGCTGTTTTTT
d_gene: .
abundance: many
v_gene: TRBV12-3/TRBV12-4
j_gene: TRBJ2-2

CDR3aa: CASSHSDKYNEQFF
CDR3nt: TGTGCCAGCAGCCATTCAGACAAGTACAATGAGCAGTTCTTC
d_gene: .
abundance: many
v_gene: TRBV6-1
j_gene: TRBJ2-1

CDR3aa: CASSPSGRADTQYF
CDR3nt: TGTGCCAGCAGCCCTAGCGGGAGGGCAGATACGCAGTATTTT
d_gene: TRBD2
abundance: .
v_gene: TRBV19
j_gene: TRBJ2-3

CDR3aa: CASSPLGTSGGRTDTQYF
CDR3nt: TGTGCCAGCAGCCCCCTCGGGACTAGCGGGGGGAGAACAGATACGCAGTATTTT
d_gene: TRBD2
abundance: few
v_gene: TRBV3-1
j_gene: TRBJ2-3

CDR3aa: CASSPGQNCGLAGLRTQYF
CDR3nt: TGTGCCAGCAGTCCCGGACAAAACTGTGGCCTAGCGGGCTTGCGTACGCAGTATTTT
d_gene: .
abundance: many
v_gene: TRBV21-1
j_gene: TRBJ2-3

CDR3aa: CASTRDTYTGELFF
CDR3nt: TGTGCCAGCACTAGGGACACTTACACCGGGGAGCTGTTTTTT
d_gene: .
abundance: many
v_gene: TRBV6-2/TRBV6-3
j_gene: TRBJ2-2

CDR3aa: CASSVDSGGGEETQYF
CDR3nt: TGTGCCAGCAGCGTGGATAGCGGGGGGGGTGAAGAGACCCAGTACTTC
d_gene: TRBD2
abundance: many
v_gene: TRBV9
j_gene: TRBJ2-5